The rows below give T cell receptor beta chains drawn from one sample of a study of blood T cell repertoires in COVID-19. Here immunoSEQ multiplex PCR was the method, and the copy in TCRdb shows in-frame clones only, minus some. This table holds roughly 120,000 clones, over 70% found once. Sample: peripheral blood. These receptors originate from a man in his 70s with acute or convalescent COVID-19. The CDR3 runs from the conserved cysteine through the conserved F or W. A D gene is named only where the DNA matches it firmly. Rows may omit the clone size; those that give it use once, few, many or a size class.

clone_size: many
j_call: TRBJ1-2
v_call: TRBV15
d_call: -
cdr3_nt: TGTGCCACCAGCAGAGACGGGGTCGGCTACACCTTC
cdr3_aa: CATSRDGVGYTF

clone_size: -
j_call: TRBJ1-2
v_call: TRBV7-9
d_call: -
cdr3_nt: TGTGCCAGCAGCTTAGACAGCCTAGCCATTTATGGCTACACCTTC
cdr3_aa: CASSLDSLAIYGYTF

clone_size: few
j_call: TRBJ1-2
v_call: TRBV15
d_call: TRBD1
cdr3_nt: TGTGCCACCAGCAGAGGGGCCCGCGAGAGGGACAGGGATGGCTACACCTTC
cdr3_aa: CATSRGARERDRDGYTF

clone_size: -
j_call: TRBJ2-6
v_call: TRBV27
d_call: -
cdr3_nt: TGTGCCAGCAGTGCGCTCTCTGGGGCCAACGTCCTGACTTTC
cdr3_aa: CASSALSGANVLTF

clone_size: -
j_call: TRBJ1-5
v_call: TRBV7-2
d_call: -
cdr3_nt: TGTGCCAGCGGGGTAGGGGGTGGACAGCCCCAGCATTTT
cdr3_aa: CASGVGGGQPQHF

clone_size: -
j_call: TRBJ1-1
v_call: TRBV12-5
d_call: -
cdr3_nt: TGTGCTAGTGGTTCCCGGCCAGGGGTGAACACTGAAGCTTTCTTT
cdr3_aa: CASGSRPGVNTEAFF

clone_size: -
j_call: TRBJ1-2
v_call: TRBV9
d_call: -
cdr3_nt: TGTGCCAGCAGCGCGGCGACAGGACAGAACTATGGCTACACCTTC
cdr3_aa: CASSAATGQNYGYTF

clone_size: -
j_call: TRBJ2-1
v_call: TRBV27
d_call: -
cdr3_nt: TGCGTTTTCAATGAGCAGTTCTTC
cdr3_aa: CVFNEQFF

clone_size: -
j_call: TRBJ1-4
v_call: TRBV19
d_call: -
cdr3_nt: TGTGCCAGTAGTATCAGTCCAGGCTTCTCTGAAAAACTGTTTTTT
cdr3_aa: CASSISPGFSEKLFF

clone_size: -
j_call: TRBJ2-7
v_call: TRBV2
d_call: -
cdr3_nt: TGTGCCAGCACCCCCCACCACTCTGGGGGCGGCGAGCAGTACTTC
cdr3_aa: CASTPHHSGGGEQYF

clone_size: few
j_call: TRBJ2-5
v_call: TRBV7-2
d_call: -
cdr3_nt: TGTGCCAGCAGCCTTAGGGTAGGGACTGGGACCAGGCAAGAGACCCAGTACTTC
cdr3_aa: CASSLRVGTGTRQETQYF

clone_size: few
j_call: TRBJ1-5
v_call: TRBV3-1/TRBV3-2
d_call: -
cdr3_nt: TGTGCCAGCAGCCAAGGTCAACAGGGCAATCAGCCCCAGCATTTT
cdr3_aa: CASSQGQQGNQPQHF

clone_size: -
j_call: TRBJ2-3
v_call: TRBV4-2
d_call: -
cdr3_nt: TGTGCCAGCAGCCAAGGGAAGGGTTGGGGCACGCAGTATTTT
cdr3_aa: CASSQGKGWGTQYF

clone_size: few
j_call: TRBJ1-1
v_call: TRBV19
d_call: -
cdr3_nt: TGTGCCAGTAGTATTAAGGGGCGCACTGAAGCTTTCTTT
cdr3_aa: CASSIKGRTEAFF

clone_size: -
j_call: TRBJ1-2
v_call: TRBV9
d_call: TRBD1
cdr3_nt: TGTGCCAGCAGCGCGACAGGGCCGGTCAATGGCTACACCTTC
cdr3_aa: CASSATGPVNGYTF

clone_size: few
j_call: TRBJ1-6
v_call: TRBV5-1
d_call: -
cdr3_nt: TGCGCCAGCAGCCAAGAAAGACAGGCAGGTTCACCCCTCCACTTT
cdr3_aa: CASSQERQAGSPLHF

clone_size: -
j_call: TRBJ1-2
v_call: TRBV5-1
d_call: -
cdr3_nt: TGCGCCAGCAGCTTGGGGCAGGGAAATGGCTACACCTTC
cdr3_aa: CASSLGQGNGYTF

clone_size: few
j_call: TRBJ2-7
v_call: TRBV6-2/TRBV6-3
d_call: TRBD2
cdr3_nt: TGTGCCAGCAGTTGGGCTGGACTAGCGGGCTACGAGCAGTACTTC
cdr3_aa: CASSWAGLAGYEQYF

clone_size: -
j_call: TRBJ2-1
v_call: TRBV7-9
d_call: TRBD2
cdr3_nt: TGTGCCAGCAGCTTCAGGACTAGCGGGGGGCCTAGGAATGAGCAGTTCTTC
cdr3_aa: CASSFRTSGGPRNEQFF

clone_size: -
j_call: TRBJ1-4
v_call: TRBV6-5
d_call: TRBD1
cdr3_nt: TGTGCCAGCAGTCTGGACAGGTGGATGTGGGAACTGTTTTTT
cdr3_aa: CASSLDRWMWELFF

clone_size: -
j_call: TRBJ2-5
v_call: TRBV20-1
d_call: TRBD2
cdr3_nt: TGCAGTGCTAGTTTTAGCGGGGGGGCGGGAGAGACCCAGTACTTC
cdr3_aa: CSASFSGGAGETQYF

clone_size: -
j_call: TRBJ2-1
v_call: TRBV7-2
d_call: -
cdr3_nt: TGTGCCAGCAGCTCGCGAGCCTACAATGAGCAGTTCTTC
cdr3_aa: CASSSRAYNEQFF

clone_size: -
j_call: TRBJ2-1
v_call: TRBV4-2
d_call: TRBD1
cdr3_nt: TGTGCCAGCAGCCCCCTTGGACAGGGGGCTTACAATGAGCAGTTCTTC
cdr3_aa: CASSPLGQGAYNEQFF

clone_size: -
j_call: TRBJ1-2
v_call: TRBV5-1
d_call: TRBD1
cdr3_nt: TGCGCCAGCAGCTTTGATGGGACAGGGGGGCTCGGTGGCTACACCTTC
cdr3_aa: CASSFDGTGGLGGYTF

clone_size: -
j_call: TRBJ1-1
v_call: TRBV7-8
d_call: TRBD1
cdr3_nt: TGTGCCAGCACCAGGACAGGGACGGGGGCTGAAGCTTTCTTT
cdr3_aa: CASTRTGTGAEAFF

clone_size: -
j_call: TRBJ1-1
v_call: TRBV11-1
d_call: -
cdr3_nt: TGTGCCAGCAGCTGGGGCGGGGCGGGGAACACTGAAGCTTTCTTT
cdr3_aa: CASSWGGAGNTEAFF

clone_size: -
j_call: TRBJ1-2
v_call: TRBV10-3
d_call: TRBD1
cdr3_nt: TGTGCCATCAGCAAGACAGGGGGCTATGGCTACACCTTC
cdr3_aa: CAISKTGGYGYTF

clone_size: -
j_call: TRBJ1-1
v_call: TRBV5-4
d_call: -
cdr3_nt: TGTGCCAGCAGCCGGGACACGAACACTGAAGCTTTCTTT
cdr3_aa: CASSRDTNTEAFF

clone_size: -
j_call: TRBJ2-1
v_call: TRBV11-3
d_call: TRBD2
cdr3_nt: TGTGCCAGCACGGGCCAGGGAGGGAATGAGCAGTTCTTC
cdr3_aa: CASTGQGGNEQFF

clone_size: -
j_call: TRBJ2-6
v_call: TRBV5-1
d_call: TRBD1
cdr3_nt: TGCGCCAGCGAAACAGGGGGCTCTGGGGCCAACGTCCTGACTTTC
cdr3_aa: CASETGGSGANVLTF

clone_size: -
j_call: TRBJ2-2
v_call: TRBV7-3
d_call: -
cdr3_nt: TGTGCCAGCAGCTTAACGGGATGGGAGGGGGCGAACACCGGGGAGCTGTTTTTT
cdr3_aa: CASSLTGWEGANTGELFF

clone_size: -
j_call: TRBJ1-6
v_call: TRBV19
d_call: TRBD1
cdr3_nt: TGTGCCAGTAGTACAGGACAGGGTTTTAATTCACCCCTCCACTTT
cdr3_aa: CASSTGQGFNSPLHF

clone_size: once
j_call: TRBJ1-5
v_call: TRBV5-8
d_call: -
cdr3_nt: TGTGCCAGCAGCTCTCTCCAGCCCCAGCATTTT
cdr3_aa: CASSSLQPQHF

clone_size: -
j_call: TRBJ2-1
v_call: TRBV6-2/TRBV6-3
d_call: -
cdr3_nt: TGTGCCAGCAGTGCAGGTGCCGGGCGGGATGAGCAGTTCTTC
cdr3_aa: CASSAGAGRDEQFF

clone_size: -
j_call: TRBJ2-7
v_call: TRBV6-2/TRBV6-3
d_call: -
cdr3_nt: TGTGCCAGCAGTTCCGCGTTGTACGAGCAGTACTTC
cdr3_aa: CASSSALYEQYF

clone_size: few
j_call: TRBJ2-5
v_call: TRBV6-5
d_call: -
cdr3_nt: TGTGCCAGCAGTTACATGGGGGGGCGAGAGACCCAGTACTTC
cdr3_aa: CASSYMGGRETQYF

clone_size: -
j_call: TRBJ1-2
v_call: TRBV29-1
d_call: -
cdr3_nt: TGCAGCGTTGAAAAGTTAGGGGTGGGTCGCCTCGGCTACACCTTC
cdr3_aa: CSVEKLGVGRLGYTF

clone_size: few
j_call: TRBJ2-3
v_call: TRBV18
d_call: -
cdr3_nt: TGTGCCAGCTCACCAGAGCTCACAGATACGCAGTATTTT
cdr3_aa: CASSPELTDTQYF

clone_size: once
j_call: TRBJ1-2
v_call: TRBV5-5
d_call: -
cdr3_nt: TGTGCCAGCAGCGGACAGACAATAAACTATGGCTACACCTTC
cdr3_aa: CASSGQTINYGYTF

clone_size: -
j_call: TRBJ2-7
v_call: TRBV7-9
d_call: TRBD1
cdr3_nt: TGTGCCTTTGGGGACAGGGTAAACGAGCAGTACTTC
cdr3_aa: CAFGDRVNEQYF

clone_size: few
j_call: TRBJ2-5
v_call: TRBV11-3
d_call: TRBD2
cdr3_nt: TGTGCCAGCAGCTTAGATCTGACTAGCGGGGGGGCTGAGACCCAGTACTTC
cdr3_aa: CASSLDLTSGGAETQYF

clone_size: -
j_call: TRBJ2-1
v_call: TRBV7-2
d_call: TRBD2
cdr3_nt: TGTGCCAGCAGCTTAGTTGCGGGGGGGAGTGAGCAGTTCTTC
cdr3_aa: CASSLVAGGSEQFF

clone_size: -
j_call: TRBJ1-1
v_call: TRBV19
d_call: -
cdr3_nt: TGTGCCAGTAGTATAGAGGGGGCCCGTTTGGGGGACACTGAAGCTTTCTTT
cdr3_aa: CASSIEGARLGDTEAFF

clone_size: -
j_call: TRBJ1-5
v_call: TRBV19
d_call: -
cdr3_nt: TGTGCCAGTAGTAGGGAGAGGTTACAGCCCCAGCATTTT
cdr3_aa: CASSRERLQPQHF

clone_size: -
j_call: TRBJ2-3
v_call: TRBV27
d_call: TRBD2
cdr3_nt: TGTGCCAGCAGCCGGCGGGGGGCCTATACGCAGTATTTT
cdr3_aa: CASSRRGAYTQYF

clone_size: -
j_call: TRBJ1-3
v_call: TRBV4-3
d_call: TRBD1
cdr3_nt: TGCGCCAGCAGCCAAGATGGACAGGCCCCTGGAAACACCATATATTTT
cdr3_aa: CASSQDGQAPGNTIYF

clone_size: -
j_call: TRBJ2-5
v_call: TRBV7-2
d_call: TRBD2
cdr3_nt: TGTGCCAGCAGCTTGGGCGCGGGGGGCCGGGTTGAGACCCAGTACTTC
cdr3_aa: CASSLGAGGRVETQYF

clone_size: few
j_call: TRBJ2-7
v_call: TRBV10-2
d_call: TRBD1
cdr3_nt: TGCGCCAGCAGTGCGCCGGACAGGGGATCCTACGAGCAGTACTTC
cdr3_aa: CASSAPDRGSYEQYF

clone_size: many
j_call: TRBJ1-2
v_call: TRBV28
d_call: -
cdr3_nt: TGTGCCAGCAGTCACGGCGCGGGGACGGGCTATGGCTACACCTTC
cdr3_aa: CASSHGAGTGYGYTF

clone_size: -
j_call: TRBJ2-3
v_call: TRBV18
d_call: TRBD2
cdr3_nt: TGTGCCAGCTCACCAAACGGGGGGACAGATACGCAGTATTTT
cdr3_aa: CASSPNGGTDTQYF

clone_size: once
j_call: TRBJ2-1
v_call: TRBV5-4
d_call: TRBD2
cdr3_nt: TGTGCCAGCAGCCTTAGCGGGGGGGCCACCTACAATGAGCAGTTCTTC
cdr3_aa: CASSLSGGATYNEQFF

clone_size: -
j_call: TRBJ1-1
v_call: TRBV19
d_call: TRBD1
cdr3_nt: TGTGCCAGTCCCCCGACAGGGCGTTCGAACACTGAAGCTTTCTTT
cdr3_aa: CASPPTGRSNTEAFF

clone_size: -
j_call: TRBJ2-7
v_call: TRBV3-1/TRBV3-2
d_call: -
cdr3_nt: TGTGCCAGCAGCTCCTTGTACGAGCAGTACTTC
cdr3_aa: CASSSLYEQYF

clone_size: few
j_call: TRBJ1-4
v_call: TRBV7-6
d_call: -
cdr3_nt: TGTGCCAGCAGAGACAGCTATAATGAAAAACTGTTTTTT
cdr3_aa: CASRDSYNEKLFF

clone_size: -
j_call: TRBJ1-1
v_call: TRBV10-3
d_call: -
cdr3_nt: TGTGCCATCCGAGGGGAGGCTGGGAACACTGAAGCTTTCTTT
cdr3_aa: CAIRGEAGNTEAFF

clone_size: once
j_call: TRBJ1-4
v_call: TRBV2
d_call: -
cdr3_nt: TGTGCCAGCAAGCTCCGGACCGGGGGGTCGACTAATGAAAAACTGTTTTTT
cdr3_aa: CASKLRTGGSTNEKLFF

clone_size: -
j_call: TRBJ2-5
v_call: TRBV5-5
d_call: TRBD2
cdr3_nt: TGTGCCAGCAGCTTAGGCCTAGCGGGGATGGAGACCCAGTACTTC
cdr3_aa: CASSLGLAGMETQYF

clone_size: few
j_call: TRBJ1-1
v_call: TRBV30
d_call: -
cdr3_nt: TGTGCCTGGAGTGGTCGGGCTGAAGCTTTCTTT
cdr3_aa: CAWSGRAEAFF